This entry is about one TCR beta chain. What it binds is not known. cDNA reverse transcribed from extracted RNA served as the sequencing template. The data were produced by immunoSEQ multiplex PCR, yet TCRdb's version contains in-frame clones alone and is incomplete. The sample contains some 150,000 clones, 45% to 60% of which appear only once. This sample was taken from a study of CD8+ T cells in alopecia areata. Whole-study context: A regimen of oral tofacitinib, 5 to 10 mg twice daily, was given to treated patients.

Treatment specified: oral pan-JAK inhibitor, 5-10 mg twice daily. Points from the study as a whole: Relative to normal scalp, lesional scalp, especially alopecia totalis/universalis, showed higher clonality. Given one nonresponder, whether baseline CD8+ expansion relates to response remains uncertain. Significant decreases in scalp clonality and expanded CD8+ clones followed tofacitinib treatment.

This sequence originates from a human donor with alopecia areata. Sequences were derived from CD8+ T cells sorted from blood, sampled at week 4, from a patient treated with tofacitinib.

The CDR3 DNA sequence: TGCGCCAGCTCCGGGACAGGGAGGGGAGTTGAGCAGTTCTTC. This translates into CASSGTGRGVEQFF. The chain joins TRBV5-1 to TRBJ2-1; TRBD1 agrees at 9 bases. Germline V gives CDR1 SGHRS, CDR2 YFSETQ. The J segment lost 9 bases and the V segment lost 7 bases, leaving 11 bases of the junction unmatched. CDR3 size: 14 residues. Together with reference TRBV5-1 and TRBJ2-1, the CDR3 gives the full variable domain: KAGVTQTPRYLIKTRGQQVTLSCSPISGHRSVSWYQQTPGQGLQFLFEYFSETQRNKGNFPGRFSGRQFSNSRSEMNVSTLELGDSALYLCASSGTGRGVEQFFGPGTRLTVL.